These T cell receptor beta chains were read from a single sample in a study of technical replicates of blood from a handful of donors. Assay: immunoSEQ multiplex PCR; the TCRdb copy retains only in-frame clones and omits some. Of about 73,000 clones in the sample, 93% are singletons; the top ten hold about 0.25%. The sample was T cells isolated from PBMCs. All receptors come from a human donor in good health. CDR3s include the opening cysteine and the closing phenylalanine or tryptophan. D genes are given only for firm matches. Clone sizes are given selectively: once, few, many, or a class where the clone is expanded.

clone_size	j_call	d_call	v_call	cdr3_length	cdr3_nt	cdr3_aa
.	TRBJ1-1	.	TRBV15	13	TGTGCCACCAGCAGAAAAGGGGTTACTGAAGCTTTCTTT	CATSRKGVTEAFF
.	TRBJ1-4	TRBD1	TRBV5-6	15	TGTGCCAGCAGCCCCTTGGACAGGGGTAAAGAAAAACTGTTTTTT	CASSPLDRGKEKLFF
.	TRBJ1-5	.	TRBV28	14	TGTGCCAGCGGACTCGGACAGATCTTTCAGCCCCAGCATTTT	CASGLGQIFQPQHF
.	TRBJ2-7	TRBD2	TRBV4-2	15	TGTGCCAGCAGCCAAGATCCTAGCGGGAGCGACGAGCAGTACTTC	CASSQDPSGSDEQYF
few	TRBJ1-2	.	TRBV9	11	TGTGCCAGCAGCGTAGGGGCTAGCTACACCTTC	CASSVGASYTF
.	TRBJ1-6	TRBD1	TRBV4-1	17	TGCGCCAGCAGCTCGCCGACAGGGGTGCGATATAATTCACCCCTCCACTTT	CASSSPTGVRYNSPLHF
.	TRBJ2-1	TRBD2	TRBV28	24	TGTGCCAGCAGTCGGACTAGCGGGAGGATCCTGATATTACAGAGGGAAGTGATTACCAATGAGCAGTTCTTC	CASSRTSGRILILQREVITNEQFF
.	TRBJ1-5	.	TRBV18	15	TGTGCCAGCTCACGAGATGGACGGCGGGATCAGCCCCAGCATTTT	CASSRDGRRDQPQHF
.	TRBJ2-5	TRBD2	TRBV19	13	TGTGCCAGAGGCGGGAGGGCGCAAGAGACCCAGTACTTC	CARGGRAQETQYF
.	TRBJ2-1	TRBD2	TRBV29-1	12	TGCAGCGTTGAAGGGGGGGGACCTGAGCAGTTCTTC	CSVEGGGPEQFF
.	TRBJ1-3	.	TRBV9	15	TGTGCCAGTGACCAAGGGGGAGCGAGTGGAAACACCATATATTTT	CASDQGGASGNTIYF
.	TRBJ1-2	.	TRBV9	11	TGTGCCAGCAGCTCTAACGGGGGCTACACCTTC	CASSSNGGYTF
.	TRBJ2-7	TRBD2	TRBV28	15	TGTGCCAGCAGTCGGACTAGCGGGAGTGGGTACGAGCAGTACTTC	CASSRTSGSGYEQYF
.	TRBJ2-7	TRBD1	TRBV30	15	TGTGCCTGGAGTGACGTGACAGGGCCTTCCTACGAGCAGTACTTC	CAWSDVTGPSYEQYF
.	TRBJ2-3	TRBD1	TRBV6-5	14	TGTGCCAGCAGTTTGACAGGGGAGACAGATACGCAGTATTTT	CASSLTGETDTQYF
.	TRBJ2-5	TRBD2	TRBV5-1	14	TGCGCCAGCAGCTTGGCTGGGGGGGAAGAGACCCAGTACTTC	CASSLAGGEETQYF
.	TRBJ2-1	.	TRBV21-1	15	TGTGCCAGCAGCCGGGTGGGGGGGGCGCGGAATGAGCAGTTCTTC	CASSRVGGARNEQFF
.	TRBJ2-7	TRBD1	TRBV14	17	TGTGCCAGCAGCCAAGGGCCGTCAGGGACAGGCTCCTACGAGCAGTACTTC	CASSQGPSGTGSYEQYF
.	TRBJ2-7	.	TRBV27	14	TGTGCCAGCGCCTACAGGGCATCCTCCTACGAGCAGTACTTC	CASAYRASSYEQYF
.	TRBJ2-1	TRBD1	TRBV27	17	TGTGCCAGCAGTAGTAGGACACTCGAAACAGGGGTCGATGAGCAGTTCTTC	CASSSRTLETGVDEQFF
.	TRBJ2-6	.	TRBV19	15	TGTGCCAGTAGTACGTTCGGGACTGGGGCCAACGTCCTGACTTTC	CASSTFGTGANVLTF
.	TRBJ2-1	TRBD2	TRBV6-5	14	TGTGCCAGCGCCAGCGGGGGGGCCTACAATGAGCAGTTCTTC	CASASGGAYNEQFF
.	TRBJ2-7	.	TRBV29-1	10	TGCAGCGCCAGGAACGGAAGGCAGTACTTC	CSARNGRQYF
.	TRBJ2-5	TRBD2	TRBV29-1	16	TGCAGCGCCAGGACTAGCGGGGGGGCCTCGGGTGAGACCCAGTACTTC	CSARTSGGASGETQYF
.	TRBJ2-1	.	TRBV7-9	15	TGTGCCAGCAGCTCCACAGAGATCTCCTACAATGAGCAGTTCTTC	CASSSTEISYNEQFF
.	TRBJ2-7	TRBD2	TRBV6-1	15	TGTGCCAGCAGTCAAGGGACTAGCGGTACCTACGAGCAGTACTTC	CASSQGTSGTYEQYF
.	TRBJ2-5	TRBD2	TRBV5-1	18	TGCGCCAGCAGCTTGGTGGGACTAGCGGGGGTGAACCAAGAGACCCAGTACTTC	CASSLVGLAGVNQETQYF
.	TRBJ1-3	.	TRBV5-1	15	TGCGCCAGCAGCTCCGCAGGAATCTCTGGAAACACCATATATTTT	CASSSAGISGNTIYF
.	TRBJ2-2	.	TRBV10-1	14	TGCGCCAGCAGTGCGGGAACGGGTTTCAGGGAGCTGTTTTTT	CASSAGTGFRELFF
.	TRBJ2-2	TRBD2	TRBV5-4	13	TGTGCCAGCACTCGGGGGGAGGACGGGGAGCTGTTTTTT	CASTRGEDGELFF
.	TRBJ1-2	.	TRBV14	14	TGTGCCAGCAGCCAAGACAGTTCGAACTATGGCTACACCTTC	CASSQDSSNYGYTF
.	TRBJ1-5	TRBD1	TRBV10-3	15	TGTGCCATCAGTGAGGCAGGGGGCGGCAATCAGCCCCAGCATTTT	CAISEAGGGNQPQHF
.	TRBJ2-1	.	TRBV5-6	12	TGTGCCAGCAGCTTGGCCAGGAATGAGCAGTTCTTC	CASSLARNEQFF
.	TRBJ2-5	.	TRBV5-4	13	TGTGCCAGCAGCTCCGACACCAAAGAGACCCAGTACTTC	CASSSDTKETQYF
.	TRBJ1-1	.	TRBV29-1	14	TGCAGCGTTCAAACCGGGACACTGAACACTGAAGCTTTCTTT	CSVQTGTLNTEAFF
few	TRBJ1-4	.	TRBV30	12	TGTGCCTCGGGATTAAGGCATGAAAAACTGTTTTTT	CASGLRHEKLFF
.	TRBJ2-7	.	TRBV10-3	12	TGTGCCACGGCTACTACCTCCTACGAGCAGTACTTC	CATATTSYEQYF
.	TRBJ2-3	TRBD2	TRBV11-2	14	TGTGCCAGCGCAGGGACGGGGGGAGCAGATACGCAGTATTTT	CASAGTGGADTQYF
.	TRBJ1-6	.	TRBV30	15	TGTGCCTGGAGTGTAACAGGGACGAGTAATTCACCCCTCCACTTT	CAWSVTGTSNSPLHF
.	TRBJ2-2	.	TRBV7-2	15	TGTGCCAGCAGCCCAAGCAGGGGACGGGCCGGGGAGCTGTTTTTT	CASSPSRGRAGELFF
.	TRBJ2-1	.	TRBV5-1	16	TGCGCCAGCAGCCCTGGGCGAGGGGGGGCCTTCAATGAGCAGTTCTTC	CASSPGRGGAFNEQFF
.	TRBJ1-1	.	TRBV29-1	15	TGCAGCGTTGAGCGCCCTAGGGGGGGACACACTGAAGCTTTCTTT	CSVERPRGGHTEAFF